What follows describes a single T cell receptor (beta chain). Its antigen is not identified. The data are from a study of T cells expressing NK-cell markers. On the study more broadly: Seven donors tested HCMV-seropositive and one tested seronegative among the eight sequenced.

The CDR3 contains 15 residues. Germline CDR1 SGHAT, CDR2 FQDESV (reference sequence). TCRdb reworked the 5' RACE reads into one entry per CDR3 protein, no DNA. The sample data list 550,000 or so distinct CDR3 sequences. Study results and limitations: The CD3+CD56-NKG2C+ fraction of a handful of donors was also led by these clonotypes.

The sequencing input was blood T cells: a sorted CD56 or NKG2C T cell subset, CD4+ or CD8+ T cells, or bulk PBMC T cells (not recorded which). This TCR was sampled from a man between 18 and 29 years old in good health. The chain links TRBV11-1 to TRBJ1-1. The CDR3 here is CASSLGFGMNTEAFF.